This TCR beta chain comes out of a study of T cell repertoires in cytomegalovirus infection. Study details: CMV infection together with matching HLA type was indicated by public TCR beta signatures. General observations from the study: Clonotypes of TCR beta that were HLA-C-restricted and CMV-specific dominated the ex vivo response. Adding up the frequency of public TCR beta families identified people who carried CMV plus the relevant HLA.

This clonotype was seen many times. Antigen: not known. TCRdb re-called the reads with MiXCR, one entry per CDR3 protein. This table holds about 240,000 distinct CDR3 sequences, approximately 7% found once. V shed 4 bases, J shed 9 bases, and the junction held 3 bases outside the gene matches. CDR1 and CDR2 from the germline V gene are SGHTA and FQGNSA. This CDR3 contains 12 residues. This receptor was identified in a human donor in good health (CMV status not recorded). Some clones in this sample may be carry-over from other donors' samples. The sequenced material came from PBMCs. This rearrangement joins TRBV7-2 to TRBJ2-1; TRBD1 agrees at 7 bases. The CDR3 DNA follows: TGTGCCAGCAGCTCTCCAGGGGGTGAGCAGTTCTTC. Protein product: CASSSPGGEQFF.